Reported below is one TCR beta chain. Its cognate antigen is unknown. This sample was taken from a study of blood T cells in healthy people across ages. Study-wide results and caveats: Measured against age, TCR beta diversity per million T cells decreased in a roughly linear manner. Estimates of total diversity, which came from one million sequenced T cells, were considered to be underestimates.

Germline V gene data show CDR1 as KGHDR and CDR2 as SFDVKD. J gave up 8 bases and V 9 bases, and 4 bases lay outside the gene matches. This CDR3 has 12 residues. It was with a sample-barcoded 5' primer and a J-beta primer mix that a second PCR of about 7 to 12 cycles was run. Each CDR3 protein gets one entry after TCRdb re-called the 5' RACE reads with MiXCR. The table lists about 1.8 million distinct CDR3 sequences, about 50% of them singletons, with roughly 2% in the top ten. The authors drew about 10 milliliters of peripheral blood from each donor. Per-sample yields of isolated PBMCs were at least 6 million.

The chain recombines TRBV24-1 with TRBJ2-1; 9 bases agree with TRBD1. The TCR originated in a woman between 35 and 50 years old in good health. Sequenced input: blood. Here the CDR3 reads CATGQGIDEQFF. The CDR3 DNA is TGTGCCACCGGACAGGGGATTGATGAGCAGTTCTTC.